Below are 13 T cell receptor beta chains sequenced from a single sample in a study of blood T cell repertoires in COVID-19. Here immunoSEQ multiplex PCR was the method, and the copy in TCRdb shows in-frame clones only, minus some. Of more than 350,000 clones in the sample, approximately 91% were seen once. Sequences were obtained from PBMCs or T cells enriched from blood (not recorded which). The origin of the receptors is a woman aged 18-29 years who had been exposed to COVID-19.

V and J are TRBV14 and TRBJ1-6; 12 positions match TRBD1. Germline assignment: CDR1 SGHDN and CDR2 FVKESK. Losses at the gene ends were 5 bases for V and 10 bases for J; bases not matched to a gene: 9. The CDR3 spans 16 residues. CDR3 loop: CASSGPGTGGASPLHF. In nucleotides, the CDR3 is TGTGCCAGCAGCGGCCCCGGGACAGGGGGCGCGTCACCCCTCCACTTT.

This chain connects TRBV7-9 to TRBJ2-7; 7 bases fit TRBD2. This CDR3 has 14 residues. CDR1 is SEHNR, CDR2 FQNEAQ, per germline (reference sequence). The J segment lost 3 bases and the V segment lost 2 bases, leaving 4 bases of the junction unmatched. The CDR3 nucleotides read TGTGCCAGCAGCTTACGGGGGGATGACTACGAGCAGTACTTC. It encodes CASSLRGDDYEQYF.

This clone was counted a few times. The chain links TRBV6-5 to TRBJ2-2; the match to TRBD1 covers 10 bases. From germline, CDR1 is MNHEY and CDR2 SVGAGI. There are 15 residues in the CDR3. The junction had 6 bases not matched to a gene; V was cut back by 6 bases and J by 5 bases. This chain's CDR3 is CASSLRTGGTGELFF. CDR3 in DNA: TGTGCCAGCAGCCTGCGGACAGGGGGGACCGGGGAGCTGTTTTTT.

This clone appeared a few times. The rearrangement uses TRBV19 and TRBJ2-7, with 10 bases fitting TRBD1. J gave up 4 bases and V 9 bases, and 6 bases lay outside the gene matches. This CDR3 is built from 13 residues. Germline lookup yields CDR1 LNHDA and CDR2 SQIVND (reference sequence). The CDR3 DNA reads as TGTGCCAGCCGACAGGGGGCAGGGTACGAGCAGTACTTC. This gives the protein CASRQGAGYEQYF.

J is TRBJ2-1 and V is TRBV24-1; 9 bases are shared with TRBD2. This CDR3 is 18 amino acids long. CDR1 is KGHDR, CDR2 SFDVKD, per germline. V shed 6 bases, J shed 4 bases, and the junction held 15 bases outside the gene matches. The chain's CDR3 is CATSPGIRLAEEYNEQFF. In DNA, the CDR3 is TGTGCCACCAGTCCGGGAATCAGACTAGCGGAAGAATACAATGAGCAGTTCTTC.

V is TRBV7-9 and J is TRBJ2-1; a weak D match, TRBD2 (6 bases). CDR1 is SEHNR and CDR2 is FQNEAQ in the germline V gene (reference sequence). Trimming removed 5 bases from V and 4 bases from J, with 15 bases in between. The CDR3 has 15 residues. The CDR3 loop is CASSPRGTQYNEQFF. Written as DNA, the CDR3 is TGTGCCAGCAGCCCCCGGGGGACGCAATACAATGAGCAGTTCTTC.

The chain employs TRBV14 and TRBJ1-4; maybe TRBD1 (5 bases). CDR1 and CDR2 (germline): SGHDN, FVKESK. V lost 4 bases and J lost 6, with 9 bases in between. This CDR3 region has 13 residues. The chain's CDR3 is CASSPGGDEKLFF. For the CDR3, the DNA is TGTGCCAGCAGCCCGGGGGGTGATGAAAAACTGTTTTTT.

The chain is built from TRBV7-2 and TRBJ2-3, with D maybe TRBD1 (5 bases). The germline V gene encodes CDR1 SGHTA and CDR2 FQGNSA. Trimming stripped 1 base from V and 1 base from J, with 9 bases between. This CDR3 is 15 amino acids long. CDR3 sequence reads: CASSLDWGGTDTQYF. Here the CDR3 DNA reads TGTGCCAGCAGCTTAGATTGGGGCGGCACAGATACGCAGTATTTT.

This sequence joins TRBV9 and TRBJ2-6; D uncertain. V was shortened by 0 bases and J by 3 bases, with 13 bases between the two germline ends. Per germline, CDR1 SGDLS and CDR2 YYNGEE. The CDR3 runs to 17 residues. The CDR3 loop is CASSVASRQSGANVLTF. CDR3 DNA: TGTGCCAGCAGCGTAGCTTCGAGGCAGAGTGGGGCCAACGTCCTGACTTTC.

This clone has only one observation. The J gene is TRBJ2-1, the V gene TRBV10-2; 7 positions agree with TRBD2. The CDR3 consists of 15 residues. Trimming took 7 bases from V and 6 from J; bases not matched to a gene: 12. Germline loops: CDR1 WSHSY, CDR2 SAAADI. The DNA for the CDR3 is TGCGCCAGCATATTCGATCCGACTAGCCTCAATGAGCAGTTCTTC. This gives the protein CASIFDPTSLNEQFF.

The chain couples TRBV30 to TRBJ1-5; D unclear. This CDR3 comprises 15 residues. V was clipped by 1 base and J by 1 base, with 11 bases between them. Germline assignment: CDR1 GTSNPN and CDR2 SVGIG (reference sequence). The CDR3 bases are TGTGCCTGGAGTGCAGTCGGGTGGAGCAATCAGCCCCAGCATTTT. Its protein is CAWSAVGWSNQPQHF.

The chain couples TRBV4-1 to TRBJ2-7; TRBD2 is a possible D gene (6 bases). The CDR3 extends over 13 amino acids. The V end was cut by 1 base, the J end by 5 bases, with 9 bases between. Per the germline V gene, CDR1 is MGHRA and CDR2 is YSYEKL. CDR3: CASSQVGGNEQYF. CDR3 sequence (DNA): TGCGCCAGCAGCCAAGTCGGAGGGAACGAGCAGTACTTC.

The chain is built from TRBV11-3 and TRBJ2-2; D possibly corresponds to TRBD1 (7 bases). V lost 0 bases and J lost 3, with 17 bases in between. This CDR3 is built from 18 residues. The germline CDR1 and CDR2 sequences are SGHNT and YENEEA. The CDR3, as DNA: TGTGCCAGCAGCTTAGAGGACAGGACTACCCCCTACACCGGGGAGCTGTTTTTT. Translated, it gives CASSLEDRTTPYTGELFF.